Shown below are 25 T cell receptor beta chains from a single sample sequenced in a study of T cell responses to AZD1222 COVID-19 vaccine. Profiled with immunoSEQ multiplex PCR; TCRdb holds only in-frame clones, not every one. The repertoire includes 50,000 to 65,000 clones, roughly 90% of them detected once, and 6.9% sits in the top ten. Sequences were derived from peripheral blood, sampled 28 days after the second AZD1222 dose. These receptors came from an adult who received the AZD1222 COVID-19 vaccine.

The V gene is TRBV5-8, the J gene TRBJ2-3, with 11 bases that match TRBD1. Trimming removed 4 bases from V and 1 base from J; junction bases left unmatched: 11. The germline V gene encodes CDR1 SGHTS and CDR2 YDEGEE. The CDR3 consists of 18 residues. The CDR3, as DNA: TGTGCCAGCAGCCCCGGACAGGGGGCCGATTTAGGCACAGATACGCAGTATTTT. This sequence encodes CASSPGQGADLGTDTQYF.

This clone is medium-sized. The chain carries TRBV27 and TRBJ2-7, with D perhaps matching TRBD1 or TRBD2 (6 bases each). The ends were cut back, 9 bases at V and 6 bases at J, with 15 bases in the middle. CDR1 is MNHEY and CDR2 is SMNVEV in the germline V gene (reference sequence). The CDR3 runs 12 residues. The CDR3 DNA is TGTGCCAGTACTGGGGGGCTTGGCGAGCAGTACTTC. Its translation: CASTGGLGEQYF.

The J gene is TRBJ1-1, the V gene TRBV11-1; 7 nucleotides align to TRBD1. V lost 4 bases to trimming and J lost 2 bases; unmatched junction nucleotides: 7. Per the germline V gene, CDR1 is SGHAT and CDR2 is FQDESV (reference sequence). This CDR3 is built from 15 residues. The DNA for the CDR3 is TGTGCCAGCAGCTCGGCAGGGGGGGCTAACACTGAAGCTTTCTTT. Encoded protein: CASSSAGGANTEAFF.

In the case of this clone: This specimen includes other DNA sequences encoding the same CDR3. The chain links TRBV28 to TRBJ1-2; D is unresolved. This CDR3 region has 11 residues. The V and J ends lost 3 bases and 5 bases respectively, with 4 bases between them. Germline assignment: CDR1 MDHEN and CDR2 SYDVKM. The DNA of the CDR3 is TGTGCCAGCAGTTTGTTTTATGGCTACACCTTC. Translation gives CASSLFYGYTF.

The J gene is TRBJ1-5, the V gene TRBV5-1, with D unresolved. The CDR3 totals 14 residues. The germline CDR1 and CDR2 sequences are SGHRS and YFSETQ. Trimming took off 0 bases at V and 5 bases at J, with 9 bases between the two ends. CDR3 sequence: CASSLDGHHQPQHF. Here the CDR3 DNA reads TGCGCCAGCAGCTTGGATGGGCATCATCAGCCCCAGCATTTT.

The V gene is TRBV6-1, the J gene TRBJ2-4; D may be TRBD1 or TRBD2 (5 bases each). Trimming took off 2 bases at V and 8 bases at J, with 13 bases between the two ends. The V gene's germline CDR1 is MNHNS and CDR2 SASEGT. The CDR3 sequence is 14 residues long. The CDR3 DNA reads TGTGCCAGCAGTGAAAACCCGGGACCGGACATTCAGTACTTC. Amino acid sequence: CASSENPGPDIQYF.

CDR3 nucleotides: TGTGCCAGCAGCCAAGATTCCGTACGGGGGGGGCAAGAGACCCAGTACTTC. Translating it yields CASSQDSVRGGQETQYF. The chain employs TRBV4-2 and TRBJ2-5; TRBD2 agrees at 8 bases. J lost 2 bases, V lost 0 bases, and 8 bases had no gene match. Germline V gives CDR1 LGHNA, CDR2 YNFKEQ. This CDR3 contains 17 residues.

The chain combines TRBV7-9 with TRBJ2-3; 7 bases map to TRBD2. Germline-derived CDR1 and CDR2 are SEHNR and FQNEAQ (reference sequence). This CDR3 comprises 14 residues. J was trimmed by 2 bases and V by 4 bases; bases with no gene match: 3. The CDR3 sequence: CASSWGGDTDTQYF. CDR3 in DNA: TGTGCCAGCAGCTGGGGAGGGGACACAGATACGCAGTATTTT.

This clone was counted a few times. The chain carries TRBV6-5 and TRBJ2-2, with TRBD2 matching 7 bases. V lost 7 bases to trimming and J lost 6 bases; unmatched junction nucleotides: 8. Germline CDR1 and CDR2: MNHEY and SVGAGI. This CDR3 has 14 residues. The CDR3 loop reads CASNPAGSSGELFF. DNA of the CDR3: TGTGCCAGCAATCCAGCGGGATCCTCCGGGGAGCTGTTTTTT.

J is TRBJ2-3 and V is TRBV10-3; weak D call: TRBD1 (6 bases). The CDR3 has 17 amino acids. Trimming took 0 bases from V and 1 from J, leaving 14 bases between them. CDR1 is ENHRY and CDR2 is SYGVKD in the germline V gene. The CDR3 spells CAISESKGRGGTDTQYF. The CDR3 nucleotides read TGTGCCATCAGTGAGTCGAAAGGCAGGGGAGGCACAGATACGCAGTATTTT.

CDR3 in amino acids: CASSVTGGESEAFF. In DNA, the CDR3 is TGTGCCAGCAGCGTGACAGGGGGGGAGAGTGAAGCTTTCTTT. The chain carries TRBV9 and TRBJ1-1; TRBD1 matches at 9 bases. The CDR3 totals 14 residues. Trimming took 2 bases from V and 7 from J; bases not matched to a gene: 6. The germline V gene has CDR1 SGDLS and CDR2 YYNGEE.

This chain connects TRBV30 to TRBJ1-4; 8 bases line up with TRBD1. After removal of 1 base from V and 5 bases from J, the junction contained 6 bases not matched to a gene. The germline gives CDR1 GTSNPN, CDR2 SVGIG (reference sequence). The CDR3 extends over 15 amino acids. The CDR3 reads CAWSEKDRDNEKLFF. The CDR3 nucleotides read TGTGCCTGGAGTGAGAAGGACAGGGACAATGAAAAACTGTTTTTT.

The V gene is TRBV11-2, the J gene TRBJ1-1; no clear D gene. V dropped 2 bases and J dropped 5 bases, with 6 bases sitting between them. This CDR3 is 12 amino acids long. The V gene's germline CDR1 is SGHAT and CDR2 FQNNGV. CDR3 protein: CASSLIRTEAFF. The CDR3 nucleotides are TGTGCCAGCAGCTTAATCAGGACTGAAGCTTTCTTT.

The gene calls are TRBV2 and TRBJ1-5; TRBD1 is a possible D gene (5 bases). The CDR3 spans 13 residues. CDR1 and CDR2 from the germline V gene are SNHLY and FYNNEI. V dropped 6 bases and J dropped 5 bases, with 11 bases sitting between them. The chain's CDR3 is CASRRTSDQPQHF. The CDR3 DNA reads as TGTGCCAGCAGACGGACAAGCGATCAGCCCCAGCATTTT.

The chain carries TRBV5-1 and TRBJ2-5, with D perhaps TRBD2 (6 bases). V was trimmed by 4 bases and J by 1 base, leaving 14 bases between them. The CDR3 is 15 residues long. Germline V gene data show CDR1 as SGHRS and CDR2 as YFSETQ. CDR3 sequence reads: CASSGGSTAQETQYF. The CDR3 DNA sequence: TGCGCCAGCAGCGGGGGGTCCACCGCCCAAGAGACCCAGTACTTC.

V usage is TRBV21-1 and J usage is TRBJ2-3. TRBV21-1 is a pseudogene locus. This CDR3 spans 18 amino acids. CDR3 nucleotide sequence: TGTGCCAGCAGCACCCCCCCGGGGCGGAGATCTAGCACAGATACGCAGTATTTT. Its protein is CASSTPPGRRSSTDTQYF.

The V gene is TRBV19, the J gene TRBJ2-1; 9 bases line up with TRBD2. CDR1 and CDR2 (germline): LNHDA, SQIVND (reference sequence). The V segment lost 5 bases and the J segment 6 bases; nucleotides outside the gene matches: 11. The CDR3 runs 16 residues. The DNA of the CDR3 is TGTGCCAGTAGTCCCCCGGGGGCTAGCGGGATCAATGAGCAGTTCTTC. It specifies CASSPPGASGINEQFF.

The V call is TRBV28, the J call TRBJ2-1; TRBD2 might be the D (6 bases). The germline gives CDR1 MDHEN, CDR2 SYDVKM. This CDR3 has 15 residues. V gave up 6 bases and J gave up 7 bases, with 19 bases separating them. The CDR3 sequence is CASSARGIARNEQFF. The CDR3 nucleotides are TGTGCCAGCAGCGCCCGGGGGATAGCGCGGAATGAGCAGTTCTTC. Variable domain in full (rest from reference TRBV28 and TRBJ2-1): DVKVTQSSRYLVKRTGEKVFLECVQDMDHENMFWYRQDPGLGLRLIYFSYDVKMKEKGDIPEGYSVSREKKERFSLILESASTNQTSMYLCASSARGIARNEQFFGPGTRLTVL.

V usage is TRBV27 and J usage is TRBJ1-2; TRBD1 matches 7 bases. CDR1 is MNHEY, CDR2 SMNVEV, per germline (reference sequence). The CDR3 runs 15 residues. The junction had 4 bases not matched to a gene; V was cut back by 3 bases and J by 0 bases. The CDR3 DNA is TGTGCCAGCAGTTTTGCCGGGACAGCTAACTATGGCTACACCTTC. The encoded protein is CASSFAGTANYGYTF.

This chain connects TRBV4-3 to TRBJ1-2, with no clear D. Looked up from germline, CDR1 is LGHNA and CDR2 is YSLEER. The CDR3 runs to 15 residues. Trimming removed 0 bases at V and 7 bases at J, with 15 bases between. In DNA form, the CDR3 reads TGCGCCAGCAGCCAAGATCGGATTAGGCGGTTTGGCTACACCTTC. Translated, it gives CASSQDRIRRFGYTF.

The V and J genes are TRBV28 and TRBJ1-4, with D perhaps TRBD1 (6 bases). The CDR3 totals 16 residues. Germline values: CDR1 MDHEN, CDR2 SYDVKM. V dropped 3 bases and J dropped 0 bases, with 11 bases sitting between them. CDR3 sequence (DNA): TGTGCCAGCAGTTTGACAGGCGCAGCAACTAATGAAAAACTGTTTTTT. Its translation: CASSLTGAATNEKLFF.

The CDR3 nucleotides are TGTGCCAGCAGTTTAGCAGGGAAGTGGACTGAAGCTTTCTTT. Translated: CASSLAGKWTEAFF. The chain has TRBV28 and TRBJ1-1; TRBD1 is a possible D gene (5 bases). Germline assignment: CDR1 MDHEN and CDR2 SYDVKM. V shed 2 bases and J shed 5 bases, with 12 bases lying between them. There are 14 residues in the CDR3.

This chain connects TRBV28 to TRBJ1-4; 9 bases match TRBD1. Per the germline V gene, CDR1 is MDHEN and CDR2 is SYDVKM. The CDR3 totals 15 residues. Losses at the gene ends were 6 bases for V and 8 bases for J; bases not matched to a gene: 10. CDR3 sequence (DNA): TGTGCCAGCAGCATTTCCGGGACAGGGAAGGAAAAACTGTTTTTT. Translation gives CASSISGTGKEKLFF.

The chain recombines TRBV27 with TRBJ2-7; no reliable D call. Germline loops: CDR1 MNHEY, CDR2 SMNVEV (reference sequence). V dropped 5 bases and J dropped 6 bases, with 11 bases sitting between them. This CDR3 has 12 residues. DNA for the CDR3: TGTGCCAGCAGTCCAGGAGTGTCCGAGCAGTACTTC. Translated, it gives CASSPGVSEQYF.

This clone occurred a few times. The chain carries TRBV11-2 and TRBJ1-5; a weak D match, TRBD1 (5 bases). Germline V gene sequence: CDR1 SGHAT, CDR2 FQNNGV. This CDR3 spans 15 amino acids. Trimming removed 5 bases at V and 4 bases at J, with 15 bases between. CDR3 amino acids: CASSPGNRGNQPQHF. For the CDR3, the DNA is TGTGCCAGCAGCCCAGGGAATCGGGGGAATCAGCCCCAGCATTTT.